The source of this T cell receptor (beta chain) is a study of cytomegalovirus exposure and HLA in healthy donors. Germline loops: CDR1 SGHTA, CDR2 FQGNSA. Trimming left V 6 bases short and J 2 bases short, with 14 bases between. The CDR3 is 14 amino acids. The protocol was immunoSEQ multiplex PCR, while the TCRdb copy is restricted to in-frame clones and leaves out a portion. The table has some 340,000 clones, around 90% seen once; the top ten hold more than 0.9%. The clonotype was recovered from a woman aged 25 to 39 in good health and CMV-seropositive. Material: PBMCs. The rearrangement joins TRBV7-2 to TRBJ2-7; no clear D gene. Here the CDR3 reads CASRSMAAAYEQYF. CDR3 DNA sequence: TGTGCCAGCAGATCCATGGCGGCGGCCTACGAGCAGTACTTC.